Listed here is a single T cell receptor beta chain. The clone's antigen remains unknown. Nothing much larger sits one base from this clone, and base qualities are not available. This entry is derived from a study of blood T cell repertoires in COVID-19 (dated by TCRdb to 2018 to 2021). Looking at the study overall: Collaborator samples came from the United States, Italy and Spain and covered acute and convalescent phases of COVID-19. The prospective study material was composed of cDNA or gDNA derived from T cells, B-cell-depleted T cells, or PBMCs. Subjects who had been exposed to COVID-19, were actively infected with it, or had recovered from it provided the deeply sampled blood TCRbeta repertoires that made up the dataset. The repertoires were released in a freely available public database meant as a resource for research on the immune response to SARS-CoV-2. The samples were drawn from the first 160 participants of the ongoing ImmuneRACE study and from roughly 1,300 subjects provided by 6 global collaborators. Nearly every sample came with metadata listing a de-identified subject ID, COVID-19 status, age in years and sex. Where available, HLA class I and class II types were obtained from metadata supplied by the sample provider rather than from assay-based typing.

The immunoSEQ Assay, a bias-controlled multiplex PCR, was used to amplify TCRbeta CDR3 regions from genomic DNA. From the authors' description of their analysis: Nucleated cell counts per sample were estimated from amplification of reference gene primers within the assay. Sequence reads were collapsed and filtered to measure the absolute abundance of every unique TCRbeta CDR3 rearrangement. For each sample, productive Simpson clonality was calculated as the square root of Simpson's diversity index across productive rearrangements. TCRdb holds this immuneACCESS table with in-frame rearrangements only. Some clones are missing; in checked studies, unresolved V genes explain under half, and the rest has no known cause. V and J calls and clone size are those listed in that table; D and trimming were worked out from the DNA. The sample table lists 350,000 or so clones, 89% of them with a count of one. The top ten clones comprise 3.9% of the sample.

From the germline V gene, CDR1 is SNHLY and CDR2 is FYNNEI. Trimming at the junction amounts to 8 bases on V and 4 bases on J, and the germline ends lie 14 bases apart. The CDR3 runs 14 residues from the cysteine to the phenylalanine. The only DNA kept is the CDR3, 42 bases in frame from the first base. One collaborating source in Seattle enrolled patients while the patients were actively infected and followed the patients over time throughout the course of disease. Collaborating institutions collected whole blood in K2EDTA tubes following their own protocols. For TCRbeta analysis, collaborator samples were shipped as frozen whole blood, as isolated PBMCs, or as DNA extracted from either sample type. What the authors observed across the whole study: The amount of clinical and demographic metadata varied by source and participant and was provided uncurated.

The V gene is TRBV2 and the J gene is TRBJ1-4, and perhaps TRBD1 as D gene, on 6 matching bases. Sequenced sample: peripheral blood. The receptor comes from a woman aged 60 to 75 with COVID-19, enrolled during active disease. The DNA reads as follows: TGTGCCAGCCGAGTGACAGGAGGTAATGAAAAACTGTTTTTT. Its product reads: CASRVTGGNEKLFF. The full variable domain, with segments outside the CDR3 supplied by the reference TRBV2 and TRBJ1-4 proteins, appears as EPEVTQTPSHQVTQMGQEVILRCVPISNHLYFYWYRQILGQKVEFLVSFYNNEISEKSEIFDDQFSVERPDGSNFTLKIRSTKLEDSAMYFCASRVTGGNEKLFFGSGTQLSVL.